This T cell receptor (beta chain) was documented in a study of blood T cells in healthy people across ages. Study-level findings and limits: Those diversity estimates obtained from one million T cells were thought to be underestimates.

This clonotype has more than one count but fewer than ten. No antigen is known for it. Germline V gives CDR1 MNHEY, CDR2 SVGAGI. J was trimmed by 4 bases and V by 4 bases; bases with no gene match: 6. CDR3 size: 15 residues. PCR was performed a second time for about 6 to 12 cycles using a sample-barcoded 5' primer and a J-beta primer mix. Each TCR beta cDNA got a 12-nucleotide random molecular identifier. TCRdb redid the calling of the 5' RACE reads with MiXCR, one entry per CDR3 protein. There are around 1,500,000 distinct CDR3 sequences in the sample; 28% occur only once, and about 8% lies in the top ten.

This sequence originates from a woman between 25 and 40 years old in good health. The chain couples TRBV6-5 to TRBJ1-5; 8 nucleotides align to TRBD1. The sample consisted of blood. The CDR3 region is CASSSDRGNNQPQHF. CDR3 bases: TGTGCCAGCAGTTCCGACAGGGGAAATAATCAGCCCCAGCATTTT.